The 14 T cell receptor beta chains below were found in one sample sequenced in a study of shared clonotypes between healthy human individuals. Clones were sequenced by immunoSEQ multiplex PCR, and TCRdb holds only the in-frame ones, with some missing. The sample contains about 2.2 million clones, 93% of which appear only once. As defined, naive CD8 cells were CD45RO-negative and positively selected for CCR7, with terminally differentiated effector memory CD45RA+ cells excluded. The sequenced sample consisted of naive CD8+ T cells from PBMCs. The receptors come from a man between 18 and 29 years old in good health. Some clones in this sample may be carry-over from other donors' samples.

The chain joins TRBV5-1 to TRBJ2-7; no clear D gene. Trimming stripped 0 bases from V and 1 base from J, with 11 bases between. This CDR3 is 15 amino acids long. Germline lookup yields CDR1 SGHRS and CDR2 YFSETQ. The CDR3 region is CASSLEWGSSYEQYF. The CDR3 DNA is TGCGCCAGCAGCTTGGAATGGGGTTCTTCCTACGAGCAGTACTTC. The full variable domain, rest sourced from reference TRBV5-1 and TRBJ2-7, is KAGVTQTPRYLIKTRGQQVTLSCSPISGHRSVSWYQQTPGQGLQFLFEYFSETQRNKGNFPGRFSGRQFSNSRSEMNVSTLELGDSALYLCASSLEWGSSYEQYFGPGTRLTVT.

The rearrangement links TRBV7-6 to TRBJ2-3; TRBD2 agrees at 7 bases. There are 14 residues in the CDR3. The V gene end was trimmed by 5 bases and the J gene end by 2 bases; junction bases not matched to a gene: 4. Germline V lookup: CDR1 SGHVS, CDR2 FNYEAQ. This CDR3 is CASSASGSTDTQYF. The CDR3 DNA sequence: TGTGCCAGCAGCGCTAGCGGATCCACAGATACGCAGTATTTT.

V gene TRBV27 combines with J gene TRBJ2-7, with D maybe TRBD2 (5 bases). This CDR3 region has 12 residues. CDR1 is MNHEY, CDR2 SMNVEV, per germline (reference sequence). V lost 4 bases, J lost 9 bases, and 13 bases lay in between. Here the CDR3 DNA reads TGTGCCAGCAGTTCCCAGGACGCGGGGCAGTACTTC. Amino acid sequence: CASSSQDAGQYF.

This clone showed up just once. The chain is built from TRBV19 and TRBJ1-1; no clear D. The CDR3 has 13 amino acids. Germline V lookup: CDR1 LNHDA, CDR2 SQIVND (reference sequence). V gave up 2 bases and J gave up 1 base, with 5 bases separating them. The CDR3 region has the DNA TGTGCCAGTAGTATAATAGCGAACACTGAAGCTTTCTTT. Encoded protein: CASSIIANTEAFF.

In this sample, this clone turned up once. This chain joins TRBV6-5 and TRBJ2-7, with TRBD2 matching over 13 bases. Germline V CDR1 and CDR2: MNHEY, SVGAGI. The CDR3 loop spans 15 amino acids. The J segment lost 2 bases and the V segment lost 5 bases, leaving 3 bases of the junction unmatched. The CDR3 coding sequence is TGTGCCAGCAGTCTAGGACTAGCGGGAGCCTACGAGCAGTACTTC. Protein: CASSLGLAGAYEQYF.

This chain connects TRBV6-1 to TRBJ2-3; D not resolved. CDR1 is MNHNS, CDR2 SASEGT, per germline. This CDR3 is built from 13 residues. V dropped 6 bases and J dropped 0 bases, with 7 bases sitting between them. The CDR3 nucleotides read TGTGCCAGCAGGCAGAGGAGCACAGATACGCAGTATTTT. Its protein product is CASRQRSTDTQYF.

The DNA of the CDR3 is TGCGCCACCAGGACTAGCGGGAGGGCCGGGGAGCTGTTTTTT. Its translation is CATRTSGRAGELFF. The chain employs TRBV5-1 and TRBJ2-2; TRBD2 aligns across 15 bases. The trim removed 9 bases at V and 6 bases at J, leaving 3 bases unmatched. Germline V lookup: CDR1 SGHRS, CDR2 YFSETQ. This CDR3 has 14 residues. The variable domain in full, with the rest retrieved from reference TRBV5-1 and TRBJ2-2, is KAGVTQTPRYLIKTRGQQVTLSCSPISGHRSVSWYQQTPGQGLQFLFEYFSETQRNKGNFPGRFSGRQFSNSRSEMNVSTLELGDSALYLCATRTSGRAGELFFGEGSRLTVL.

V gene TRBV2 combines with J gene TRBJ1-4; D is unresolved. V lost 4 bases and J lost 8, with 11 bases in between. There are 13 residues in the CDR3. Looked up from germline, CDR1 is SNHLY and CDR2 is FYNNEI. The CDR3 spells CASSVEGWEKLFF. The CDR3 bases are TGTGCCAGCAGTGTGGAGGGCTGGGAAAAACTGTTTTTT.

The rearrangement uses TRBV5-4 and TRBJ2-7; 10 bases are a match to TRBD2. This CDR3 contains 14 residues. Germline-derived CDR1 and CDR2 are SGHNT and YYREEE (reference sequence). The junction had 4 bases not matched to a gene; V was cut back by 3 bases and J by 4 bases. The CDR3 nucleotides read TGTGCCAGCAGCTATGGACTAGCGGAATACGAGCAGTACTTC. Residues: CASSYGLAEYEQYF.

Concerning this clone itself: Other DNA sequences in this sample translate to the same CDR3. The chain is built from TRBV11-2 and TRBJ2-7; D not resolved. The CDR3 runs to 12 residues. V was clipped by 5 bases and J by 3 bases, with 8 bases between them. CDR1 and CDR2 (germline): SGHAT, FQNNGV. The CDR3 DNA follows: TGTGCCAGCAGCCGAGGTGGCTACGAGCAGTACTTC. Protein: CASSRGGYEQYF.

The rearrangement joins TRBV5-1 to TRBJ1-2, with D possibly TRBD1 on 6 matching bases. The germline V gene has CDR1 SGHRS and CDR2 YFSETQ. The ends were cut back, 4 bases at V and 4 bases at J, with 20 bases in the middle. The CDR3 covers 16 residues. CDR3 bases: TGCGCCAGCAGCCCGGACTCTACGACAGGTCTCTATGGCTACACCTTC. It is translated as CASSPDSTTGLYGYTF.

Points on this clone: In the same sample, other DNA sequences code for this CDR3. The genes are TRBV11-3 and TRBJ1-1; D uncertain. Between the trimmed V and J ends, which lost 1 base and 1 base, there was a span of 4 bases. The CDR3 covers 13 residues. CDR1 is SGHNT, CDR2 YENEEA, per germline. This CDR3 is CASSLVGNTEAFF. CDR3 nucleotide sequence: TGTGCCAGCAGCTTAGTGGGGAACACTGAAGCTTTCTTT. Looking up the rest from reference TRBV11-3 and TRBJ1-1 gives the full variable domain: EAGVVQSPRYKIIEKKQPVAFWCNPISGHNTLYWYLQNLGQGPELLIRYENEEAVDDSQLPKDRFSAERLKGVDSTLKIQPAELGDSAVYLCASSLVGNTEAFFGQGTRLTVV.

In this sample, this clone turned up a few times. The chain carries TRBV4-3 and TRBJ1-1, with TRBD1 as a possible D gene (6 bases). This CDR3 spans 14 amino acids. V was pared by 2 bases and J by 5 bases, with 12 bases between. Per the germline V gene, CDR1 is LGHNA and CDR2 is YSLEER. The CDR3 DNA follows: TGCGCCAGCAGCCAAATCTCAGGGGTAACTGAAGCTTTCTTT. Translation gives CASSQISGVTEAFF.

The rearrangement joins TRBV4-1 to TRBJ1-2; 9 positions match TRBD1. Germline V gene sequence: CDR1 MGHRA, CDR2 YSYEKL. V lost 3 bases, J lost 2 bases, and 7 bases stayed unmatched. CDR3 length: 16 residues. The CDR3 DNA reads as TGCGCCAGCAGCCAGGTGGTTGGACAGGGGAACTATGGCTACACCTTC. It is translated as CASSQVVGQGNYGYTF.